Listed here are 12 T cell receptor beta chains from one sample, sequenced in a study of identical twins. TCRdb independently ran MiXCR on the 5' RACE reads; one entry per CDR3 protein. The sample lists around 680,000 distinct CDR3 sequences; less than 10% were seen once. The sample also formed part of further work on yellow fever vaccine responses in identical twins.

The sequenced sample consisted of PBMCs. The receptors stem from a woman between 18 and 29 years old in good health.

This clonotype was seen at least ten times. V gene TRBV27 combines with J gene TRBJ2-1, with 9 nucleotides matching TRBD2. Germline-derived CDR1 and CDR2 are MNHEY and SMNVEV (reference sequence). This CDR3 contains 16 residues. J gave up 4 bases and V 5 bases, and 9 bases lay outside the gene matches. Written as DNA, the CDR3 is TGTGCCAGCAGTCCCCAGGGCAGCGGGAGGTACAATGAGCAGTTCTTC. Translation gives CASSPQGSGRYNEQFF.

This clonotype was seen repeatedly, ten times or more. The chain carries TRBV6-2 or TRBV6-3 and TRBJ2-1; 15 bases match TRBD2. V shed 2 bases and J 2 bases; nucleotides not matched to a gene: 10. The CDR3 covers 20 residues. Per the germline V gene, CDR1 is MNHEY and CDR2 is SVGEGT. Written as DNA, the CDR3 is TGTGCCAGCAGTTACCGATCGGGGGGGACTAGCGGGGGGACCTACAATGAGCAGTTCTTC. Its protein product is CASSYRSGGTSGGTYNEQFF.

This clonotype has only a few counts. In DNA form, the CDR3 reads TGTGCCACCAGCAGAGAGGGGTATAACACCTCCTTTTCTGACGGGGAGCTGTTTTTT. Its protein is CATSREGYNTSFSDGELFF. The rearrangement uses TRBV15 and TRBJ2-2; D not resolved. The CDR3 totals 19 residues. Trimming left V 0 bases short and J 7 bases short, with 24 bases between. Germline loops: CDR1 LNHNV, CDR2 YYDKDF (reference sequence).

This chain uses TRBV27 with TRBJ2-7; TRBD2 aligns across 7 bases. V gave up 5 bases and J gave up 4 bases; unmatched junction bases: 14. This CDR3 spans 16 amino acids. Germline V gene lookup returns CDR1 MNHEY and CDR2 SMNVEV (reference sequence). The CDR3 loop reads CASSPGIGRELYEQYF. DNA for the CDR3: TGTGCCAGCAGTCCCGGGATCGGGCGGGAGCTATACGAGCAGTACTTC.

The chain combines TRBV3-1 with TRBJ2-5, with 8 bases matching TRBD2. CDR1 LGHDT and CDR2 YNNKEL come from the germline V gene (reference sequence). CDR3 length: 17 amino acids. Trimming took 2 bases from V and 1 from J; bases not matched to a gene: 9. This CDR3 reads CASSQQVKAGAQETQYF. The CDR3 bases are TGTGCCAGCAGCCAACAGGTTAAAGCGGGGGCCCAAGAGACCCAGTACTTC.

The sample holds many counts of this clonotype. The chain is built from TRBV10-1 and TRBJ2-7; D gene ambiguous. Germline CDR1 is WNHNN and CDR2 is SYGVQD (reference sequence). The CDR3 loop spans 10 amino acids. The V and J ends lost 11 bases and 3 bases respectively, with 8 bases between them. CDR3 sequence (DNA): TGCGCCCGCACCTGCTACGAGCAGTACTTC. Translating gives CARTCYEQYF.

The gene calls are TRBV11-2 and TRBJ2-6; possibly TRBD2 for D (5 bases). Germline loops: CDR1 SGHAT, CDR2 FQNNGV. Trimming took 5 bases from V and 1 from J, leaving 21 bases between them. CDR3 length: 19 amino acids. This chain's CDR3 is CASSADPRTPLSGANVLTF. The CDR3 DNA reads TGTGCCAGCAGCGCAGATCCGAGGACTCCCCTTTCTGGGGCCAACGTCCTGACTTTC.

As to this clonotype: One end of the junction varies from germline; a read error may be responsible. The V gene is TRBV20-1, the J gene TRBJ1-6; D possibly corresponds to TRBD1 (5 bases). Germline-derived CDR1 and CDR2 are DFQATT and SNEGSKA (reference sequence). The CDR3 has 16 amino acids. CDR3 coding DNA: TGCAGTGCTAGAGTAGGCAGGGCTGACTATATTTCACCCCTCCACTTT. This translates into CSARVGRADYISPLHF.

This clonotype appeared a few times. The V and J genes are TRBV20-1 and TRBJ2-4; D is perhaps TRBD2 (5 bases). The germline V and J ends were trimmed by 3 bases and 5 bases, with 20 bases remaining between them. The CDR3 is 16 residues long. Germline lookup yields CDR1 DFQATT and CDR2 SNEGSKA (reference sequence). CDR3 bases: TGCAGTGCTAGTAGCGAGTTAAGGCTCACCGAAAACATTCAGTACTTC. It yields the protein CSASSELRLTENIQYF.

In this sample, this clonotype turned up a few times. In DNA, the CDR3 is TGCAGTGCTGGGAAGACTAGCATACGCCTTAATAATGAGCAGTTCTTC. Encoded protein: CSAGKTSIRLNNEQFF. V and J are TRBV20-1 and TRBJ2-1, with 7 bases matching TRBD2. Germline V gene lookup returns CDR1 DFQATT and CDR2 SNEGSKA (reference sequence). The trim removed 5 bases at V and 7 bases at J, leaving 17 bases unmatched. CDR3 length equals 16 residues.

This clonotype occurred a few times. The J gene is TRBJ2-2, the V gene TRBV24-1; TRBD2 is a possible D gene (5 bases). The CDR3 runs 16 residues. The V gene lost 8 bases and the J gene lost 4 bases, with 19 bases spanning the gap. Germline CDR1 and CDR2: KGHDR and SFDVKD. The CDR3 reads CATIEGAELPTGELFF. The CDR3, as DNA: TGTGCCACCATTGAGGGAGCGGAGTTGCCCACCGGGGAGCTGTTTTTT.

The gene calls are TRBV20-1 and TRBJ2-1; D could derive from TRBD1 or TRBD2 (5 bases each). Germline CDR1 and CDR2: DFQATT and SNEGSKA (reference sequence). CDR3 length equals 14 residues. The V gene lost 5 bases and the J gene lost 6 bases, with 17 bases spanning the gap. CDR3 amino acids: CSASRDPFGNEQFF. The CDR3 coding sequence is TGCAGTGCTTCTCGGGACCCTTTCGGCAATGAGCAGTTCTTC.